This T cell receptor beta chain was captured in a study of naive and memory T cell subsets. Overnight CMV lysate stimulation of fresh PBMCs defined donor CMV status by CD4+ IFNgamma. The CDR3 is made up of 19 amino acids. V dropped 4 bases and J dropped 7; count of bases not matched to a gene: 17. Germline V gene data show CDR1 as DFQATT and CDR2 as SNEGSKA (reference sequence). The beta constant-region primer was an equimolar mix of two oligonucleotides covering TRBC1 and TRBC2. TCRdb called the UMI-ligation and nested PCR reads again in MiXCR, with one record for every CDR3 protein. The top ten clones hold 0.75% to 1% of a sample with tens of thousands of distinct CDR3 sequences, about an eighth of them seen once.

The sample consisted of central memory CD4+ T cells from blood. The V and J genes are TRBV20-1 and TRBJ2-3; 16 bases are a match to TRBD2. The origin of this receptor is a human donor in good health. This CDR3 reads CSAKSGTSGRDQTRNTQYF. CDR3 coding DNA: TGCAGTGCTAAATCCGGGACTAGCGGGAGGGACCAGACCCGGAATACGCAGTATTTT.